These T cell receptor beta chains were read from a single sample in a study of shared clonotypes between healthy human individuals. Generated by immunoSEQ multiplex PCR, the TCRdb table keeps only in-frame clones and is missing some. The data show some 2,000,000 clones, about 94% seen once. The sequenced sample consisted of naive CD4+ T cells sorted from blood. These receptors were collected from a man aged 18-30 years in good health. CDR3s include the opening cysteine and the closing phenylalanine or tryptophan. D genes are given only for firm matches. Some rows have no size entry. The others give once, few or many, or a class for an expanded clone.

cdr3_aa: CASSRDRAIYEQYF
cdr3_nt: TGTGCCAGCAGTCGGGACAGGGCAATTTACGAGCAGTACTTC
j_call: TRBJ2-7
clone_size: -
v_call: TRBV6-5
d_call: TRBD1

cdr3_aa: CASSLSGYEQYF
cdr3_nt: TGCGCCAGCAGCCTATCAGGCTACGAGCAGTACTTC
j_call: TRBJ2-7
clone_size: -
v_call: TRBV5-1
d_call: -

cdr3_aa: CASSVVGGASGELFF
cdr3_nt: TGTGCCAGCAGCGTAGTAGGGGGCGCGAGCGGGGAGCTGTTTTTT
j_call: TRBJ2-2
clone_size: -
v_call: TRBV9
d_call: TRBD1

cdr3_aa: CASSRSQLAAEQYF
cdr3_nt: TGTGCCAGCAGCCGATCTCAACTAGCGGCCGAGCAGTACTTC
j_call: TRBJ2-7
clone_size: -
v_call: TRBV5-4
d_call: TRBD2

cdr3_aa: CASSLDREQYF
cdr3_nt: TGTGCCAGCAGCTTAGACAGGGAGCAGTACTTC
j_call: TRBJ2-7
clone_size: -
v_call: TRBV5-4
d_call: -

cdr3_aa: CASSLSRANNSPLHF
cdr3_nt: TGTGCCAGCAGTTTAAGTAGGGCCAATAATTCACCCCTCCACTTT
j_call: TRBJ1-6
clone_size: -
v_call: TRBV28
d_call: -

cdr3_aa: CASSLTGTIIGELFF
cdr3_nt: TGTGCCAGCAGCTTAACCGGGACAATTATCGGGGAGCTGTTTTTT
j_call: TRBJ2-2
clone_size: -
v_call: TRBV11-2
d_call: -

cdr3_aa: CASSPGLGNWGYTF
cdr3_nt: TGTGCCAGCAGCCCCGGACTGGGTAACTGGGGCTACACCTTC
j_call: TRBJ1-2
clone_size: -
v_call: TRBV5-5
d_call: -

cdr3_aa: CASSLGNTGELFF
cdr3_nt: TGTGCCAGCAGTTTAGGGAACACCGGGGAGCTGTTTTTT
j_call: TRBJ2-2
clone_size: -
v_call: TRBV28
d_call: -

cdr3_aa: CASTKQGSGTEAFF
cdr3_nt: TGCGCCAGCACCAAACAGGGGAGTGGGACTGAAGCTTTCTTT
j_call: TRBJ1-1
clone_size: -
v_call: TRBV5-1
d_call: TRBD1

cdr3_aa: CASSLSGEGGYTF
cdr3_nt: TGTGCCAGCAGCCTGAGCGGAGAAGGCGGCTACACCTTC
j_call: TRBJ1-2
clone_size: -
v_call: TRBV5-4
d_call: -

cdr3_aa: CASSPQRIGNTEAFF
cdr3_nt: TGTGCCAGCAGCCCCCAGAGGATTGGTAACACTGAAGCTTTCTTT
j_call: TRBJ1-1
clone_size: once
v_call: TRBV9
d_call: -

cdr3_aa: CASSFVPNQETQYF
cdr3_nt: TGCGCCAGCAGCTTTGTCCCGAACCAAGAGACCCAGTACTTC
j_call: TRBJ2-5
clone_size: -
v_call: TRBV5-1
d_call: -

cdr3_aa: CASSSVAGELFF
cdr3_nt: TGTGCCAGCTCTAGCGTCGCCGGGGAGCTGTTTTTT
j_call: TRBJ2-2
clone_size: -
v_call: TRBV2
d_call: -

cdr3_aa: CASSLEGRWDSPLHF
cdr3_nt: TGCGCCAGCAGCTTGGAGGGGAGGTGGGATTCACCCCTCCACTTT
j_call: TRBJ1-6
clone_size: -
v_call: TRBV5-1
d_call: -

cdr3_aa: CASTSRIDNEQFF
cdr3_nt: TGTGCCAGCACAAGCCGCATCGACAATGAGCAGTTCTTC
j_call: TRBJ2-1
clone_size: -
v_call: TRBV7-9
d_call: -

cdr3_aa: CASSEAGQSRPEQFF
cdr3_nt: TGCGCCAGCAGTGAGGCAGGGCAATCGAGGCCTGAGCAGTTCTTC
j_call: TRBJ2-1
clone_size: -
v_call: TRBV10-2
d_call: -

cdr3_aa: CASSSSGGRETQYF
cdr3_nt: TGTGCCAGCAGTTCTAGCGGGGGGCGGGAGACCCAGTACTTC
j_call: TRBJ2-5
clone_size: -
v_call: TRBV28
d_call: TRBD2

cdr3_aa: CAIRSGTSETGELFF
cdr3_nt: TGTGCCATCAGATCCGGGACTAGCGAGACCGGGGAGCTGTTTTTT
j_call: TRBJ2-2
clone_size: -
v_call: TRBV10-3
d_call: TRBD2

cdr3_aa: CASSPPGQGVSPLHF
cdr3_nt: TGTGCCAGCTCACCACCTGGACAGGGAGTATCACCCCTCCACTTT
j_call: TRBJ1-6
clone_size: -
v_call: TRBV18
d_call: TRBD1

cdr3_aa: CASSGPPGQQGNNVLTF
cdr3_nt: TGTGCCAGCAGTGGGCCCCCGGGACAGCAAGGCAACAACGTCCTGACTTTC
j_call: TRBJ2-6
clone_size: -
v_call: TRBV7-9
d_call: TRBD1

cdr3_aa: CAITNRESTEAFF
cdr3_nt: TGTGCCATCACCAACAGGGAGAGCACTGAAGCTTTCTTT
j_call: TRBJ1-1
clone_size: once
v_call: TRBV10-3
d_call: -

cdr3_aa: CAIYGYGYTF
cdr3_nt: TGTGCCATCTATGGCTATGGCTACACCTTC
j_call: TRBJ1-2
clone_size: few
v_call: TRBV28
d_call: -

cdr3_aa: CASSFVSSGSSTDTQYF
cdr3_nt: TGTGCCAGCAGCTTTGTCTCTAGCGGGAGTAGCACAGATACGCAGTATTTT
j_call: TRBJ2-3
clone_size: -
v_call: TRBV12-1
d_call: -

cdr3_aa: CASSYPRDRAGNTIYF
cdr3_nt: TGTGCCAGCAGTTACCCTCGGGACAGGGCTGGAAACACCATATATTTT
j_call: TRBJ1-3
clone_size: -
v_call: TRBV6-6
d_call: TRBD1

cdr3_aa: CASSFIGAEAFF
cdr3_nt: TGCGCCAGCAGCTTCATCGGCGCTGAAGCTTTCTTT
j_call: TRBJ1-1
clone_size: -
v_call: TRBV5-1
d_call: -

cdr3_aa: CASSLGLAGDSQETQYF
cdr3_nt: TGCGCCAGCAGCTTGGGACTAGCGGGAGATAGTCAAGAGACCCAGTACTTC
j_call: TRBJ2-5
clone_size: -
v_call: TRBV5-1
d_call: TRBD2

cdr3_aa: CADRTPLNTEAFF
cdr3_nt: TGTGCCGACCGGACACCCTTGAACACTGAAGCTTTCTTT
j_call: TRBJ1-1
clone_size: -
v_call: TRBV7-2
d_call: -

cdr3_aa: CASSYSDGNYEQYF
cdr3_nt: TGTGCCAGCAGTTACTCCGACGGAAACTACGAGCAGTACTTC
j_call: TRBJ2-7
clone_size: -
v_call: TRBV6-6
d_call: -

cdr3_aa: CASSLAPGQILPLHF
cdr3_nt: TGCGCCAGCAGCTTGGCCCCGGGGCAGATTTTACCCCTCCACTTT
j_call: TRBJ1-6
clone_size: -
v_call: TRBV5-1
d_call: -

cdr3_aa: CAWNRGGLYEQYF
cdr3_nt: TGTGCCTGGAATCGGGGGGGCCTATACGAGCAGTACTTC
j_call: TRBJ2-7
clone_size: -
v_call: TRBV30
d_call: TRBD2

cdr3_aa: CASSLIGRELFF
cdr3_nt: TGTGCCAGCAGCCTCATCGGCCGGGAGCTGTTTTTT
j_call: TRBJ2-2
clone_size: -
v_call: TRBV7-6
d_call: -

cdr3_aa: CAWSGTSGRTYNEQFF
cdr3_nt: TGTGCCTGGAGTGGGACTAGCGGGAGAACTTACAATGAGCAGTTCTTC
j_call: TRBJ2-1
clone_size: -
v_call: TRBV30
d_call: TRBD2

cdr3_aa: CASSRATGGNQPQHF
cdr3_nt: TGTGCCAGCAGTAGGGCGACAGGGGGCAATCAGCCCCAGCATTTT
j_call: TRBJ1-5
clone_size: -
v_call: TRBV6-5
d_call: TRBD1

cdr3_aa: CASSETWTGAYEQYF
cdr3_nt: TGTGCCAGCAGTGAAACCTGGACAGGGGCCTACGAGCAGTACTTC
j_call: TRBJ2-7
clone_size: -
v_call: TRBV6-1
d_call: TRBD1

cdr3_aa: CASSYRKGANYEQYF
cdr3_nt: TGTGCCAGCAGTTACCGGAAAGGGGCGAACTACGAGCAGTACTTC
j_call: TRBJ2-7
clone_size: -
v_call: TRBV6-6
d_call: -

cdr3_aa: CAISEGSQETQYF
cdr3_nt: TGTGCCATCAGTGAAGGCAGCCAAGAGACCCAGTACTTC
j_call: TRBJ2-5
clone_size: -
v_call: TRBV10-3
d_call: -

cdr3_aa: CASSLAVHGGGEKLFF
cdr3_nt: TGCGCCAGCAGCTTGGCCGTTCACGGGGGTGGAGAAAAACTGTTTTTT
j_call: TRBJ1-4
clone_size: -
v_call: TRBV5-1
d_call: -

cdr3_aa: CASSGNMNTEAFF
cdr3_nt: TGTGCCAGCAGTGGTAACATGAACACTGAAGCTTTCTTT
j_call: TRBJ1-1
clone_size: -
v_call: TRBV6-1
d_call: -

cdr3_aa: CASSHRQGARETQYF
cdr3_nt: TGTGCCAGCAGTCATCGACAGGGGGCGCGTGAGACCCAGTACTTC
j_call: TRBJ2-5
clone_size: -
v_call: TRBV27
d_call: TRBD1

cdr3_aa: CASSVGDLNTEAFF
cdr3_nt: TGTGCCAGCAGCGTAGGGGATTTGAACACTGAAGCTTTCTTT
j_call: TRBJ1-1
clone_size: few
v_call: TRBV9
d_call: -

cdr3_aa: CASSFDRATEAFF
cdr3_nt: TGCGCCAGCAGCTTCGACAGGGCCACTGAAGCTTTCTTT
j_call: TRBJ1-1
clone_size: -
v_call: TRBV5-1
d_call: TRBD1

cdr3_aa: CASSIEPGLLYEQYF
cdr3_nt: TGTGCCAGCAGCATTGAACCGGGACTCCTCTACGAGCAGTACTTC
j_call: TRBJ2-7
clone_size: -
v_call: TRBV7-2
d_call: -

cdr3_aa: CASARGPDTQYF
cdr3_nt: TGTGCCAGCGCCAGGGGTCCAGATACGCAGTATTTT
j_call: TRBJ2-3
clone_size: -
v_call: TRBV6-6
d_call: -

cdr3_aa: CASNPGLAGFSNEQFF
cdr3_nt: TGCGCCAGCAACCCGGGACTAGCGGGCTTTAGCAATGAGCAGTTCTTC
j_call: TRBJ2-1
clone_size: -
v_call: TRBV4-1
d_call: TRBD2

cdr3_aa: CASSLEGAPGKQYF
cdr3_nt: TGTGCCAGCAGCTTAGAGGGGGCCCCGGGAAAGCAGTACTTC
j_call: TRBJ2-7
clone_size: -
v_call: TRBV7-9
d_call: TRBD1

cdr3_aa: CASSEVSGTEAFF
cdr3_nt: TGTGCCAGCAGTGAAGTGTCAGGGACTGAAGCTTTCTTT
j_call: TRBJ1-1
clone_size: -
v_call: TRBV6-1
d_call: -